This is a list of T cell receptor beta chains from one sample in a study of response to subunit inactivated influenza vaccine. TCRdb called the RT-PCR reads again in MiXCR, with one record for every CDR3 protein. Here the sample spans about 800,000 distinct CDR3 sequences, 20% to 25% being singletons. The sequencing used PBMCs from blood, collected roughly 5 days after vaccination. The receptors originated from a man aged 45-65 years who received an inactivated influenza vaccine. CDR3s include the opening cysteine and the closing phenylalanine or tryptophan.

v_gene	j_gene	CDR3aa
TRBV11-2	TRBJ2-1	CASSLGREGYLGRKSYNEQFF
TRBV11-2	TRBJ2-2	CANKREGNTGELFF
TRBV20-1	TRBJ2-1	CSARDPRGGNEQFF
TRBV4-3	TRBJ2-3	CASSQGHGTGGDTQYF
TRBV5-1	TRBJ1-1	CASSLEERSKAFF
TRBV6-2/TRBV6-3	TRBJ2-3	CASSYSTRGSTDTQYF
TRBV20-1	TRBJ2-7	CSGSLLYDQYF
TRBV24-1	TRBJ2-1	CATSDSRTSGGNYNEQFF
TRBV4-3	TRBJ2-5	CASSPLASPRAQETQYF
TRBV4-3	TRBJ2-1	CASSQDRGQLWEQFF
TRBV20-1	TRBJ2-5	CSATETVETQYF
TRBV28	TRBJ2-4	CASSLLAGAKNIQYF
TRBV6-2/TRBV6-3	TRBJ1-2	CASSQGNGYTF
TRBV5-1	TRBJ1-5	CASSFLGPRSNQPQHF
TRBV6-1	TRBJ2-3	CASRTYRPGGRGADTQYF
TRBV7-3	TRBJ2-1	CASSLLAGVDDNEQFF
TRBV7-2	TRBJ2-7	CASSPFSGSIYEQYF
TRBV21-1	TRBJ1-2	CATLGQVYGYTF
TRBV12-3/TRBV12-4	TRBJ2-1	CASSLSGSRNEQFF
TRBV6-5	TRBJ2-1	CASSYSYPGTSGTYNEQFF
TRBV7-9	TRBJ2-5	CASSLQGIETQYF
TRBV27	TRBJ2-1	CASGGDLRHNEQFF
TRBV5-1	TRBJ2-5	CASSLTSGQGDGETQYF
TRBV12-3/TRBV12-4	TRBJ2-3	CASRGQGFDTQYF
TRBV3-1	TRBJ2-1	CASSRGLTISNEQFF
TRBV6-1	TRBJ2-2	CASSDMAGKNTGELFF
TRBV12-3/TRBV12-4	TRBJ2-1	CASGRIYNEQFF
TRBV20-1	TRBJ1-1	CEAREDMNTEAFF
TRBV7-2	TRBJ2-4	CASSLGGGGNIQYF
TRBV18	TRBJ2-1	CASSPRTSNEQFF
TRBV12-3/TRBV12-4	TRBJ2-5	CASSSGLSTSGIETQYF
TRBV10-3	TRBJ2-1	CAIGRGTSYNEQFF
TRBV11-3	TRBJ2-4	CASSPPGGGSIQYF
TRBV25-1	TRBJ2-1	CASIPSGSLNEQFF
TRBV11-2	TRBJ2-7	CASSSGQTLSYEQYF
TRBV28	TRBJ2-5	CASSENRGGETQYF
TRBV28	TRBJ2-2	CASNSGAYTGELFF
TRBV4-3	TRBJ2-1	CASSHGLAGPQFF
TRBV5-1	TRBJ2-7	CASSPRFGAYEQYF
TRBV20-1	TRBJ2-5	CSARGQNGETQYF
TRBV20-1	TRBJ2-3	CSASLGRGGTDTQYF
TRBV7-2	TRBJ1-4	CASSPAGGTWNEKLFF
TRBV12-3/TRBV12-4	TRBJ2-5	CASSFDSYQETQYF
TRBV20-1	TRBJ2-2	CSARDDGGSTGELFF
TRBV6-2/TRBV6-3	TRBJ2-7	CASKDRPYEQYF
TRBV20-1	TRBJ2-1	CSARGRDSYNEQFF
TRBV15	TRBJ2-5	CATSRVQGEETQYF
TRBV6-5	TRBJ2-3	CASSYSGGPKGQYF
TRBV2	TRBJ1-1	CASTYDSLGTEAFF
TRBV4-3	TRBJ1-4	CASSQDLDATNEKLFF